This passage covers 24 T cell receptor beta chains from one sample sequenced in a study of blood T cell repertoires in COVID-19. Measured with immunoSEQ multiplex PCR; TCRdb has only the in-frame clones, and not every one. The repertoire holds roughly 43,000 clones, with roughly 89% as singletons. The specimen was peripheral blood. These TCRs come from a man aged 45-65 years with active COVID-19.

The CDR3 spells CASSPPDRGIGRSNQPQHF. CDR3 DNA: TGTGCCAGCAGTCCCCCGGACAGGGGTATCGGCAGGAGCAATCAGCCCCAGCATTTT. The chain has TRBV28 and TRBJ1-5; 9 bases line up with TRBD1. This CDR3 has 19 amino acids. The junction had 15 bases not matched to a gene; V was cut back by 5 bases and J by 1 base. CDR1 and CDR2 from the germline V gene are MDHEN and SYDVKM.

CDR3 amino acids: CASSESGATKNIQYF. DNA for the CDR3: TGTGCCAGCAGTGAGTCAGGGGCAACCAAAAACATTCAGTACTTC. The chain recombines TRBV2 with TRBJ2-4; D is perhaps TRBD1 (6 bases). The V gene lost 3 bases and the J gene lost 2 bases, with 11 bases spanning the gap. In germline, CDR1 is SNHLY, CDR2 FYNNEI. The CDR3 loop spans 15 amino acids.

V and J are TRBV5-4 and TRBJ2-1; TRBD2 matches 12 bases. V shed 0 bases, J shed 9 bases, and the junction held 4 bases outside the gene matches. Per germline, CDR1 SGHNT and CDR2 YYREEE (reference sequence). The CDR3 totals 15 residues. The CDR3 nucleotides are TGTGCCAGCAGCTTGGCTAGCGGGGGGGCCGGTGAGCAGTTCTTC. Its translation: CASSLASGGAGEQFF.

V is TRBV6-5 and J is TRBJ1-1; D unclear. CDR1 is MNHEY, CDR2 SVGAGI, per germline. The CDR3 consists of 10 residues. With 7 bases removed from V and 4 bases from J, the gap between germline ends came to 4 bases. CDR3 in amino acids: CASIRTEAFF. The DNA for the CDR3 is TGTGCCAGCATTCGCACTGAAGCTTTCTTT.

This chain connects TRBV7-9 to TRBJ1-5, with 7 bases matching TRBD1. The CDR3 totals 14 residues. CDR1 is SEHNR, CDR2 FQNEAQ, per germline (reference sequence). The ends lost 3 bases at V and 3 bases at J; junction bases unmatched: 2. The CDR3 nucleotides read TGTGCCAGCAGCTTCGACAGGGCCAATCAGCCCCAGCATTTT. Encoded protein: CASSFDRANQPQHF.

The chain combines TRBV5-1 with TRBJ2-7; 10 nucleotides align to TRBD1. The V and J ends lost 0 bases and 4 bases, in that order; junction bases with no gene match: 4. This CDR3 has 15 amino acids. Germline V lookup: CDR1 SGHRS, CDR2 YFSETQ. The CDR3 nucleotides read TGCGCCAGCAGCTTGGTAGGGGGACAGGGGTACGAGCAGTACTTC. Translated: CASSLVGGQGYEQYF.

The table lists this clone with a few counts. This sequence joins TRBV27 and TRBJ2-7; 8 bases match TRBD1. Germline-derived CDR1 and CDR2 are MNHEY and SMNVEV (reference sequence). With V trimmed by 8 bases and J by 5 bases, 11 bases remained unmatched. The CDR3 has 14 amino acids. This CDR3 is CASVAQGAPHEQYF. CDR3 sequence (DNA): TGTGCCAGCGTCGCCCAGGGGGCACCCCACGAGCAGTACTTC.

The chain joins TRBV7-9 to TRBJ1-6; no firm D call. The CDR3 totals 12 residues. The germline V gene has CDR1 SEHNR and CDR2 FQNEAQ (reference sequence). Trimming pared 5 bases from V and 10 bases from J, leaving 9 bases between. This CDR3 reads CASSRELSPLHF. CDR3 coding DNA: TGTGCCAGCAGCCGAGAGTTATCACCCCTCCACTTT.

CDR3 protein: CASSQGQGAGYGYTF. The CDR3 DNA reads as TGCGCCAGCAGCCAAGGACAGGGAGCCGGTTATGGCTACACCTTC. This sequence joins TRBV4-3 and TRBJ1-2, with TRBD1 matching 7 bases. V shed 1 base and J 5 bases; nucleotides not matched to a gene: 7. This CDR3 contains 15 residues. CDR1 LGHNA and CDR2 YSLEER come from the germline V gene.

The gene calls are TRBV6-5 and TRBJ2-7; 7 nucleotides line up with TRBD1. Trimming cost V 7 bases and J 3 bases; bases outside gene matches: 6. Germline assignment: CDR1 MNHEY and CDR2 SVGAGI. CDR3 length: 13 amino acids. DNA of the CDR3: TGTGCCAGCAAACCGGGACAGCTCTACGAGCAGTACTTC. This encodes CASKPGQLYEQYF.

CDR3 in DNA: TGTGCCAGCAGCTGGGTCGGGGAGACCCAGTACTTC. Encoded protein: CASSWVGETQYF. The chain joins TRBV5-6 to TRBJ2-5; no clear D gene. CDR3 size: 12 residues. The germline gives CDR1 SGHDT, CDR2 YYEEEE. Trimming removed 3 bases at V and 5 bases at J, with 8 bases between.

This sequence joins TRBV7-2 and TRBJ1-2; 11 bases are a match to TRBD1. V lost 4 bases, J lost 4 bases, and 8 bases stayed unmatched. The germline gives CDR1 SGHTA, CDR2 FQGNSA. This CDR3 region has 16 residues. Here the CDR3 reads CASSSHAGTGGYGYTF. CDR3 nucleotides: TGTGCCAGCAGCTCCCACGCCGGGACAGGGGGCTATGGCTACACCTTC.

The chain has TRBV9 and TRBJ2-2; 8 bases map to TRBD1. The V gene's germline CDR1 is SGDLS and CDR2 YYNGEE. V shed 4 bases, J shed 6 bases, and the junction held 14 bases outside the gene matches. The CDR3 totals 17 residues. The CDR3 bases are TGTGCCAGCAGCACTCCCGGGCAGGGGGCAATCCCCGGGGAGCTGTTTTTT. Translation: CASSTPGQGAIPGELFF.

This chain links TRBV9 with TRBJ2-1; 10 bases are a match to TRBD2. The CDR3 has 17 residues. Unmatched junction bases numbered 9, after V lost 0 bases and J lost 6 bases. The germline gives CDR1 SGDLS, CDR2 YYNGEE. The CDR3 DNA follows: TGTGCCAGCAGCGTAGTCCCAGCGGGGGGGCTCCTCAATGAGCAGTTCTTC. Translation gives CASSVVPAGGLLNEQFF.

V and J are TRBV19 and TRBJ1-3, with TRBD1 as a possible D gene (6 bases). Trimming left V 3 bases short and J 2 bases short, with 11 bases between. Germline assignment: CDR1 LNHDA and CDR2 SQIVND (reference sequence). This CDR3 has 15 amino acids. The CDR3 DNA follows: TGTGCCAGTAGTATTCTGGCAGGGGCTGGAAACACCATATATTTT. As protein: CASSILAGAGNTIYF.

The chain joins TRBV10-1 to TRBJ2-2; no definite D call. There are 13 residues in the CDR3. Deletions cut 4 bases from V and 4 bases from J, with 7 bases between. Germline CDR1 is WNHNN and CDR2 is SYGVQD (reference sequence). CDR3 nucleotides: TGCGCCAGCAGTGTTCGGTCCACCGGGGAGCTGTTTTTT. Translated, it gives CASSVRSTGELFF.

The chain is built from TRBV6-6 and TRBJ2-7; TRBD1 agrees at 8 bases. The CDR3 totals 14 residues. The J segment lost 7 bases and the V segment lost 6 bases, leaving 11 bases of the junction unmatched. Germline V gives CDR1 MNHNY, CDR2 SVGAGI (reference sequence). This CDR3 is CASRSRQGHGEQYF. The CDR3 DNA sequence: TGTGCCAGCAGAAGCCGACAGGGGCACGGGGAGCAGTACTTC.

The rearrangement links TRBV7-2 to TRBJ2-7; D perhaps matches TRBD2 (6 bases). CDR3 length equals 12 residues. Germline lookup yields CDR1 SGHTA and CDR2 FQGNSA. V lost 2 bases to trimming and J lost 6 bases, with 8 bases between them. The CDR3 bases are TGTGCCAGCAGCTTACACGGGGGCGAGCAGTACTTC. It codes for CASSLHGGEQYF.

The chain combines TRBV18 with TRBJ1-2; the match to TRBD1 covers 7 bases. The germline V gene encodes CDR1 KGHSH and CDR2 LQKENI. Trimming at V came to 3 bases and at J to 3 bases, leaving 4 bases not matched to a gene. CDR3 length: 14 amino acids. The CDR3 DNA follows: TGTGCCAGCTCACCGACACAGGGGTACTATGGCTACACCTTC. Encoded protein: CASSPTQGYYGYTF.

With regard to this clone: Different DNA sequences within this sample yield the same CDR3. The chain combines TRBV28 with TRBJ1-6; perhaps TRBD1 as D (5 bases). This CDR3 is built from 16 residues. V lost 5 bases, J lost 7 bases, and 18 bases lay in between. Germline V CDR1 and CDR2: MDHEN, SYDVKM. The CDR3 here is CASSDSGFTLNSPLHF. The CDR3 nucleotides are TGTGCCAGCAGTGATTCAGGGTTCACGCTAAATTCACCCCTCCACTTT.

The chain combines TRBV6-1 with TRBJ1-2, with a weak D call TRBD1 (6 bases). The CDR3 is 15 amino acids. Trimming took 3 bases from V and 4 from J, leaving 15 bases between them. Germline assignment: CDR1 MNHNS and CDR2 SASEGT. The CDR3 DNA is TGTGCCAGCAGTGACCCCACAGGGTTTGGCTATGGCTACACCTTC. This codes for CASSDPTGFGYGYTF.

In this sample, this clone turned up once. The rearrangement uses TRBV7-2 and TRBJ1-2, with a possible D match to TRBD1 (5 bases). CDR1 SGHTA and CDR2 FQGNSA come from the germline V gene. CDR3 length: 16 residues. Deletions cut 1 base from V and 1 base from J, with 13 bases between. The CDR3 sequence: CASSLGQGLDNYGYTF. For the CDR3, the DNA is TGTGCCAGCAGCTTAGGGCAGGGCTTGGATAACTATGGCTACACCTTC. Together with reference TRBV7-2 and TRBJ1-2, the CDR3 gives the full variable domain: GAGVSQSPSNKVTEKGKDVELRCDPISGHTALYWYRQSLGQGLEFLIYFQGNSAPDKSGLPSDRFSAERTGGSVSTLTIQRTQQEDSAVYLCASSLGQGLDNYGYTFGSGTRLTVV.

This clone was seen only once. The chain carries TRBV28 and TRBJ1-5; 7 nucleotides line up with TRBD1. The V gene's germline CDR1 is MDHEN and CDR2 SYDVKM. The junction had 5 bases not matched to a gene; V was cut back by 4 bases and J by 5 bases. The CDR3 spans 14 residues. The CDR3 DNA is TGTGCCAGCAGTTCCCGGCAGGGGGATCAGCCCCAGCATTTT. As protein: CASSSRQGDQPQHF. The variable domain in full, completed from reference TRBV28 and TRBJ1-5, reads DVKVTQSSRYLVKRTGEKVFLECVQDMDHENMFWYRQDPGLGLRLIYFSYDVKMKEKGDIPEGYSVSREKKERFSLILESASTNQTSMYLCASSSRQGDQPQHFGDGTRLSIL.

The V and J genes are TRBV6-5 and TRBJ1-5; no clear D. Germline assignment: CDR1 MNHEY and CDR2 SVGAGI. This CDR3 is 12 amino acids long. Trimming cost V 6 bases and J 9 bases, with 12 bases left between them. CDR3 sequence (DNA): TGTGCCAGCAGCGACCCCCAGGTGCCCCAGCATTTT. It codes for CASSDPQVPQHF.